This TCR beta chain was captured by sequencing in a study of early T cells in non-severe SARS-CoV-2 infection. This clonotype was recorded at least ten times. This CDR3 has 18 residues. Trimming pared 0 bases from V and 5 bases from J, leaving 22 bases between. Germline V gives CDR1 LGHNA, CDR2 YNFKEQ. Attachment of unique molecular identifiers to individual cDNA molecules was performed. TCRdb re-called the 5' RACE reads with MiXCR, one entry per CDR3 protein. This table holds about 60,000 distinct CDR3 sequences, roughly 13% found once. The clonotype was recovered from an adult who was a healthcare worker with PCR-confirmed SARS-CoV-2 infection or an uninfected control (not recorded which). The chain carries TRBV4-2 and TRBJ1-1; D is perhaps TRBD1 (6 bases). Sequencing used whole blood. The CDR3 loop reads CASSQDLIISPDSTEAFF. The CDR3 nucleotides read TGTGCCAGCAGCCAAGATCTTATAATTTCCCCGGACAGTACTGAAGCTTTCTTT.